This TCR beta chain originates from a study of neurological immune-mediated disorders. Time point meaning: longitudinal time-point 3. The cDNA came from 5'RACE, which used 10-nucleotide random UMIs. TCRdb independently ran MiXCR on the 5' RACE reads; one entry per CDR3 protein. The table shows 53,000 or so distinct CDR3 sequences, with roughly 8.3% occurring only once. The sample holds many counts of this clonotype. CDR1 LGHNA and CDR2 YSLEER come from the germline V gene. CDR3 size: 13 residues. With 4 bases removed from V and 7 bases from J, the gap between germline ends came to 13 bases. The specimen sequenced was PBMCs. This TCR was sampled from a woman aged 40 to 49 in good health. The chain links TRBV4-3 to TRBJ1-2; D possibly corresponds to TRBD1 (5 bases). This CDR3 is CASSRTGVSGYTF. The CDR3 DNA follows: TGCGCCAGCAGCCGGACGGGGGTCAGTGGCTACACCTTC.